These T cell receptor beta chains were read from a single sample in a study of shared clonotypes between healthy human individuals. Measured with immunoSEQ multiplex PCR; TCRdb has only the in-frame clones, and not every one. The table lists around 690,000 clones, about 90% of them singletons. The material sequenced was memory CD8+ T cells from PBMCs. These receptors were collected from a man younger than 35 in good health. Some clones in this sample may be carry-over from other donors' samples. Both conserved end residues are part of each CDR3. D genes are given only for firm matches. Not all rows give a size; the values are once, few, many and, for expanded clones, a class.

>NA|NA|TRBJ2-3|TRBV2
CASSDRLAATDTQYF
TGTGCCAGCAGTGATAGGCTAGCTGCTACAGATACGCAGTATTTT
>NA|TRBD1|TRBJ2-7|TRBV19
CASSSLPGQNYEQYF
TGTGCCAGTAGCTCATTACCGGGACAGAACTACGAGCAGTACTTC
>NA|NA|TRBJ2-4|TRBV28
CASSPRLPGLAKNIQYF
TGTGCCAGCAGTCCCCGTCTACCCGGACTAGCCAAAAACATTCAGTACTTC
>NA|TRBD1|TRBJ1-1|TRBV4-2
CASSQTGSVTEAFF
TGTGCCAGCAGCCAGACAGGGTCGGTGACTGAAGCTTTCTTT
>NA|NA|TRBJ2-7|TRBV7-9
CASSSTHQGLGDEQYF
TGTGCCAGCAGCTCCACCCATCAGGGACTCGGGGACGAGCAGTACTTC
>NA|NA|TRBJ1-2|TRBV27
CASSFVGGPNGYTF
TGTGCCAGCAGTTTCGTAGGAGGCCCGAATGGCTACACCTTC
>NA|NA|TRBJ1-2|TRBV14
CASSQRGWLDGYTF
TGTGCCAGCAGCCAAAGGGGGTGGCTTGATGGCTACACCTTC
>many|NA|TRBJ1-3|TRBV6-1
CASSELANSGNTIYF
TGTGCCAGCAGTGAACTGGCAAACTCTGGAAACACCATATATTTT
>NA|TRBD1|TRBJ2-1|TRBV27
CASRDRDRPVNEQFF
TGTGCCAGCAGGGATAGGGACAGGCCTGTCAATGAGCAGTTCTTC
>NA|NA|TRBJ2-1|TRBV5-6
CASSLGLAGEFF
TGTGCCAGCAGCTTGGGTCTAGCTGGGGAGTTCTTC
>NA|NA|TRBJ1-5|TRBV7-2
CASSLLGPLGEQPQHF
TGTGCCAGCAGCTTACTTGGGCCCCTCGGGGAGCAGCCCCAGCATTTT
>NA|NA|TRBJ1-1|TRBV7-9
CASSVWRGALEAFF
TGTGCCAGCAGCGTCTGGCGGGGGGCCCTCGAAGCTTTCTTT
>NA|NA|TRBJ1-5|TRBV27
CASSLLGPNQPQHF
TGTGCCAGCAGTTTATTAGGTCCTAATCAGCCCCAGCATTTT
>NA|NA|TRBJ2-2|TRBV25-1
CASSGSSPLGQITGELFF
TGTGCCAGCAGCGGATCCTCCCCCCTTGGACAGATCACCGGGGAGCTGTTTTTT
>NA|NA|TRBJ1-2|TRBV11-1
CASTKYGYTF
TGTGCCAGCACTAAATATGGCTACACCTTC
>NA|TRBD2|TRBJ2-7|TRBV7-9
CASSPISSGSSYEQYF
TGTGCCAGCAGCCCCATTAGTAGCGGGAGCTCCTACGAGCAGTACTTC
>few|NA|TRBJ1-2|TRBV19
CASSIDRSGYGYTF
TGTGCCAGTAGCATTGACAGGAGTGGCTATGGCTACACCTTC
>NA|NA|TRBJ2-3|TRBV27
CASSSLGDTQYF
TGTGCCAGCAGTTCTTTGGGTGATACGCAGTATTTT
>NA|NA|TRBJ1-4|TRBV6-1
CASSGVVGLLNEKLFF
TGTGCCAGCAGTGGTGTGGTGGGCTTGCTGAATGAAAAACTGTTTTTT
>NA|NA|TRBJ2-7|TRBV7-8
CASSFGWAEGYEQYF
TGTGCCAGCAGCTTTGGTTGGGCGGAGGGCTACGAGCAGTACTTC
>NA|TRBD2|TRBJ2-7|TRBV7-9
CASRLGGGLYEQYF
TGTGCCAGCAGACTCGGGGGGGGCCTATACGAGCAGTACTTC
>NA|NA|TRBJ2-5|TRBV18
CASSPGLFRRETQYF
TGTGCCAGCTCACCCGGGCTGTTTCGGAGAGAGACCCAGTACTTC
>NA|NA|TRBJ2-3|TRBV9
CASSVRSGSITDTQYF
TGTGCCAGCAGCGTCCGGAGTGGTTCTATTACAGATACGCAGTATTTT
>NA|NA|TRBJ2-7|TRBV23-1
CASSQEQLPAYEQYF
TGCGCCAGCAGTCAAGAACAGCTACCGGCCTACGAGCAGTACTTC
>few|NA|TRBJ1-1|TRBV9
CASSVDRTTEAFF
TGTGCCAGCAGCGTTGACAGGACGACTGAAGCTTTCTTT
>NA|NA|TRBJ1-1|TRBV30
CASDRGVLNTEAFF
TGTGCCTCCGATCGGGGGGTGTTGAACACTGAAGCTTTCTTT
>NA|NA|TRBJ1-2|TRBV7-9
CASSSTVYGYTF
TGTGCCAGCAGCTCTACAGTATACGGCTACACCTTC
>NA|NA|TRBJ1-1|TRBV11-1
CASSLGVREEAFF
TGTGCCAGCAGCTTAGGGGTCAGGGAGGAGGCTTTCTTT
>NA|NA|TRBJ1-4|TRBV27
CASSIFAGDEKLFF
TGTGCCAGCTCAATTTTCGCAGGGGATGAAAAACTGTTTTTT
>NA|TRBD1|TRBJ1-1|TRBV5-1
CASSLAGTGSWLPEAFF
TGCGCCAGCAGCTTGGCTGGGACAGGTTCTTGGCTCCCCGAAGCTTTCTTT
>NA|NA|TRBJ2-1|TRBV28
CASSTSYSGYNEQFF
TGTGCCAGCAGTACTTCCTACTCGGGGTACAATGAGCAGTTCTTC
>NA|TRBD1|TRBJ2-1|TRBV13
CASSPSTGGQNEQFF
TGTGCCAGCAGCCCTTCTACAGGGGGGCAGAATGAGCAGTTCTTC
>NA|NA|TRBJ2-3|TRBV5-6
CASSLGVWSTGPYYTQYF
TGTGCCAGCAGCTTGGGAGTCTGGTCGACAGGCCCTTATTATACGCAGTATTTT
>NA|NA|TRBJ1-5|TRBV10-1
CASSESGQPQHF
TGCGCCAGCAGTGAGTCAGGGCAGCCCCAGCATTTT
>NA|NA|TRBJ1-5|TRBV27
CASTTLLGNGGWSQPQHF
TGTGCCAGCACCACCCTACTGGGTAACGGGGGCTGGAGTCAGCCCCAGCATTTT
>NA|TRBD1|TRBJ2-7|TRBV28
CASRISTGGKDEQYF
TGTGCCAGCAGAATAAGTACAGGGGGCAAGGACGAGCAGTACTTC
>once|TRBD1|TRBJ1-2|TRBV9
CASSAEQGEYYGYTF
TGTGCCAGCAGCGCCGAACAGGGGGAGTACTATGGCTACACCTTC
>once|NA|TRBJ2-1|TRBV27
CASSFGTVNYNEQFF
TGTGCCAGCAGTTTCGGGACGGTGAACTACAATGAGCAGTTCTTC
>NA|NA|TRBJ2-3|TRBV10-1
CASSDFREASTDTQYF
TGCGCCAGCAGTGATTTCCGAGAAGCTAGCACAGATACGCAGTATTTT
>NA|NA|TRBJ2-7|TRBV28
CASSNIAIYEQYF
TGTGCCAGCAGCAACATCGCTATCTACGAGCAGTACTTC
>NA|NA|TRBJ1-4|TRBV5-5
CASSGGLGGRNEKLFF
TGTGCCAGCAGCGGCGGGCTGGGGGGTCGGAATGAAAAACTGTTTTTT
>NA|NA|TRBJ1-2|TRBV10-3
CAISDLGTPNYGYTF
TGTGCCATCAGTGATTTGGGGACCCCTAACTATGGCTACACCTTC
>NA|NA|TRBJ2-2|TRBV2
CASVGGVNTGELFF
TGTGCCAGCGTAGGAGGGGTAAACACCGGGGAGCTGTTTTTT
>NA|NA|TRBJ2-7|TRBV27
CASSFSPYEQYF
TGTGCCAGCAGTTTCTCCCCCTACGAGCAGTACTTC
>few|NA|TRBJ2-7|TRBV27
CASSLLLTAKEQYF
TGTGCCAGCAGTTTACTGTTGACCGCGAAAGAGCAGTACTTC
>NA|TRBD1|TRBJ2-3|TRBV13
CASSLEQGADTQYF
TGTGCCAGCAGCTTAGAGCAGGGGGCAGATACGCAGTATTTT
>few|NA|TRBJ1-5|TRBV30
CAWKGWGSNQPQHF
TGTGCCTGGAAGGGCTGGGGTAGCAATCAGCCCCAGCATTTT
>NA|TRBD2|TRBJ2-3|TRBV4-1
CASSQGPGLWDTQYF
TGCGCCAGCAGCCAGGGGCCGGGACTATGGGATACGCAGTATTTT
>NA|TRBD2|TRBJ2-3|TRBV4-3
CASSQDSFAGALTDTQYF
TGCGCCAGCAGCCAAGATTCCTTTGCGGGAGCTTTAACAGATACGCAGTATTTT
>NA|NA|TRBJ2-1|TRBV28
CATDRASESEQFF
TGTGCCACCGATCGGGCCTCGGAGAGTGAGCAGTTCTTC
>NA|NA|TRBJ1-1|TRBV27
CAAREENTEAFF
TGTGCCGCCCGGGAGGAAAACACTGAAGCTTTCTTT
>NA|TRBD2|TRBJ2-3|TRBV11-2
CASSVSGGGTDTQYF
TGTGCCAGCAGCGTAAGCGGGGGGGGCACAGATACGCAGTATTTT
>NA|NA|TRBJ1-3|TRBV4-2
CASSQDRRYSSGNTIYF
TGTGCCAGCAGCCAAGACCGCCGGTACAGCTCTGGAAACACCATATATTTT
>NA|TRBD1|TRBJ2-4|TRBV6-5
CASRQTGYAKNIQYF
TGTGCCAGCAGACAGACAGGGTATGCCAAAAACATTCAGTACTTC
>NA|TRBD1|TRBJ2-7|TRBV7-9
CASSSGTDVYEQYF
TGTGCCAGCAGCTCCGGGACAGACGTCTACGAGCAGTACTTC
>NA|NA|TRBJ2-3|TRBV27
CASSLSLPRGSTDTQYF
TGTGCCAGCAGTTTATCCCTCCCGAGGGGGAGCACAGATACGCAGTATTTT
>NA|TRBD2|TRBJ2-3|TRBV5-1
CASSLELAIGDTQYF
TGCGCCAGCAGCTTGGAACTAGCGATCGGGGATACGCAGTATTTT
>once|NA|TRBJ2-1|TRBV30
CAWIARSNEQFF
TGTGCCTGGATAGCACGATCCAATGAGCAGTTCTTC